The clone carrying this TCR beta chain was detected a few times. Germline CDR1 SGDLS, CDR2 YYNGEE. CDR3 size: 14 residues. Trimming removed 0 bases from V and 9 bases from J, with 13 bases in between. The record originates from a study of blood T cell repertoires in COVID-19. About the research overall: Collection of acute and convalescent COVID-19 samples took place in the United States, Italy and Spain. Nucleic acid was either cDNA or gDNA, and it came from T cells, B-cell-depleted T cells, or PBMCs.

Libraries were prepared by immunoSEQ multiplex PCR; TCRdb keeps only in-frame clonotypes and omits some of them. Of about 130,000 clones listed, approximately 80% are singletons. Sequenced sample: peripheral blood. V is TRBV9 and J is TRBJ1-5; tentative D call: TRBD1 (6 bases). The TCR was taken from a middle-aged man with active or convalescent COVID-19. CDR3 bases: TGTGCCAGCAGCGTAGGCAGGGGAGTGCTGCCCCAGCATTTT. Protein product: CASSVGRGVLPQHF.